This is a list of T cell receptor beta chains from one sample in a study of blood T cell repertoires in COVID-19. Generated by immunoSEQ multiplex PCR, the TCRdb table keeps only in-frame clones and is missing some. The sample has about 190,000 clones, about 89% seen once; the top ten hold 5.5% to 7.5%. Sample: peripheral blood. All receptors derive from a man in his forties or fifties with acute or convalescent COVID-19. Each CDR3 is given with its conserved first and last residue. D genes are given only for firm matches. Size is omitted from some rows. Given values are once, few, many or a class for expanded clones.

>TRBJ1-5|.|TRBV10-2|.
TGCGCCAGCAGTGAGTCGACAGGCAATCAGCCCCAGCATTTT
CASSESTGNQPQHF
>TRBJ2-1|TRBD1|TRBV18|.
TGTGCCAGCTCGCTCAAGAGACAGGGGATTTACAATGAGCAGTTCTTC
CASSLKRQGIYNEQFF
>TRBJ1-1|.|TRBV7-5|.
TGTGCCAGAAGTCAGGGGGCGCAGGACACTGAAGCTTTCTTT
CARSQGAQDTEAFF
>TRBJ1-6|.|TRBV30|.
TGTGCCTGGGGATCCGGACTTTTTATTGATTCACCCCTCCACTTT
CAWGSGLFIDSPLHF
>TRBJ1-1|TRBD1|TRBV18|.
TGTGCCAGCTCACCTTTTATGGGACAGGGAGGAGTTGGCACTGAAGCTTTCTTT
CASSPFMGQGGVGTEAFF
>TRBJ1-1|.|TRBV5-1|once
TGCGCCAGCCGACTTGTTCCACAGGAGACTGAAGCTTTCTTT
CASRLVPQETEAFF
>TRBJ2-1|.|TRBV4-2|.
TGTGCCAGCAGCCCGGGGGTGAACAATGAGCAGTTCTTC
CASSPGVNNEQFF
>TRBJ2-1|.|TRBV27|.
TGTGCCAGCAGCCCCCACAACTACAATGAGCAGTTCTTC
CASSPHNYNEQFF
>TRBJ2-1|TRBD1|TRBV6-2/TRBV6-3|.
TGTGCCAGCAGTTGGGACAGGGGGCTGAATGAGCAGTTCTTC
CASSWDRGLNEQFF
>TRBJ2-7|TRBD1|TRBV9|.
TGTGCCAGCAGCGAATCGGGGACAGGGAGAGGCGAGCAGTACTTC
CASSESGTGRGEQYF
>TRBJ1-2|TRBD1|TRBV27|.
TGTGCCAGTTCCCTCGGGACAGGGTCTAGGGGCTACACCTTC
CASSLGTGSRGYTF
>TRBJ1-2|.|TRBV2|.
TGTGCCAGCCAGGGTGTTAACTATGGCTACACCTTC
CASQGVNYGYTF
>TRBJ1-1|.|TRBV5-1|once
TGCGCCAGCAGCTTACAGGGTGCGGACACTGAAGCTTTCTTT
CASSLQGADTEAFF
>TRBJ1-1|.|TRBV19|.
TGTGCCAGTAACAGTGGCAGTGAAGCTTTCTTT
CASNSGSEAFF
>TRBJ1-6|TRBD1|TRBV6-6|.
TGTGCCAGCAGGAGCACGACAGGGGATTCACCCCTCCACTTT
CASRSTTGDSPLHF
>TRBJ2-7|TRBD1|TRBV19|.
TGTGCCAGTAAAAGTCGGGACAGGTTGAACGAGCAGTACTTC
CASKSRDRLNEQYF
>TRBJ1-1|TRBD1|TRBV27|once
TGTGCCAGCAGTCTCGGACAGGGACGGGGGAAAGCTTTCTTT
CASSLGQGRGKAFF
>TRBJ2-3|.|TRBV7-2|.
TGTGCCAGCAGCTTATCCGGGGGGCGCACAGATACGCAGTATTTT
CASSLSGGRTDTQYF
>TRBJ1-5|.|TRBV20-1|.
TGCAGTGCTAGTGAAGGGGTCAATCAGCCCCAGCATTTT
CSASEGVNQPQHF
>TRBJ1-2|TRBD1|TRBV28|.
TGTGCCAGCAGTTCGGACAGGGTTAACGGTGGCTACACCTTC
CASSSDRVNGGYTF
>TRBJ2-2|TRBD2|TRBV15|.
TGTGCCACCAGCAGCCAGTCGGTTCTAGCGGGGGACACCGGGGAGCTGTTTTTT
CATSSQSVLAGDTGELFF
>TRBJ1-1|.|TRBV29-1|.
TGCAGCGTTGAGTCGAGTACTGAAGCTTTCTTT
CSVESSTEAFF
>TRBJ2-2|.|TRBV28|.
TGTGCCAGCTGTCCGGCGAACACCGGGGAGCTGTTTTTT
CASCPANTGELFF
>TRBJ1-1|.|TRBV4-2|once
TGTGCCAGCAGCCCAGCAGGGAACACTGAAGCTTTCTTT
CASSPAGNTEAFF
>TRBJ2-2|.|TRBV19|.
TGTGCCACCGAGGACACAAACACCGGGGAGCTGTTTTTT
CATEDTNTGELFF
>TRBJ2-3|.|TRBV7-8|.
TGTGCCAGCAGCTTAGCGGGGAACAGGGTTGCAGATACGCAGTATTTT
CASSLAGNRVADTQYF
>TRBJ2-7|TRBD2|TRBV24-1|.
TGTGCCACCAGTGACCCCACTAGCGGGGGCTACGAGCAGTACTTC
CATSDPTSGGYEQYF
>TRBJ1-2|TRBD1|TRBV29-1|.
TGCAGCGTGCCCGGGACAGCCTATGGCTACACCTTC
CSVPGTAYGYTF
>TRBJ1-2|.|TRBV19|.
TGTGCCAGCACGCCCGTACAGGGACCGTATGGCTACACCTTC
CASTPVQGPYGYTF
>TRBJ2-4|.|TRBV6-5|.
TGTGCCAGCAGTTCCCGTATAGCCAAAAACATTCAGTACTTC
CASSSRIAKNIQYF